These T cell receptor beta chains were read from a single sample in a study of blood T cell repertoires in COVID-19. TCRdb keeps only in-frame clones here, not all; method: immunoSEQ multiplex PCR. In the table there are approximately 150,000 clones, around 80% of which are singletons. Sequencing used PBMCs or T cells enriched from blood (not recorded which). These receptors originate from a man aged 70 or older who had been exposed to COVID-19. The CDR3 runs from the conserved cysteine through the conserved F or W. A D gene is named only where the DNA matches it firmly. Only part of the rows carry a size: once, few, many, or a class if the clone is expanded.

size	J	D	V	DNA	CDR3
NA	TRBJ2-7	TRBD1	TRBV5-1	TGCGCCAGCAGCTTGGTACAGGGGTCCTACGAGCAGTACTTC	CASSLVQGSYEQYF
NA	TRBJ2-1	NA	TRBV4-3	TGCGCCAGCAGCCAAGGGTACGGGAGTTACAATGAGCAGTTCTTC	CASSQGYGSYNEQFF
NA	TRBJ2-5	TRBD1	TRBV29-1	TGCAGCGTTGTCGGGACAGAAGAGACCCAGTACTTC	CSVVGTEETQYF
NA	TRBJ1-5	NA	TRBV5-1	TGCGCCAGTCTTAAGCCCCAGCATTTT	CASLKPQHF
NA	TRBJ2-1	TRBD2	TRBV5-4	TGTGCCAGCAGCTTGGATGCCGGGAGGGTCGACAATGAGCAGTTCTTC	CASSLDAGRVDNEQFF
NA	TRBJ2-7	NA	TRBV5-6	TGTGCCAGCAGCTTGGGCGGTGGATTCTACGAGCAGTACTTC	CASSLGGGFYEQYF
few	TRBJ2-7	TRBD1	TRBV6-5	TGTGCCAGCAGGTTAAGACGGACAGGAAGCTACGAGCAGTACTTC	CASRLRRTGSYEQYF
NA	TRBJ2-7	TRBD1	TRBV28	TGTGCCAGCAGCTCGGACAGGTCTTTGGAGCAGTACTTC	CASSSDRSLEQYF
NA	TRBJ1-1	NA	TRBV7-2	TGTGCCAGCAGCTTAGCCTACGCTTCGGGGGCTTTCTTT	CASSLAYASGAFF
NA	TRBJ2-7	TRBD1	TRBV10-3	TGTGCCATCAGTAACCCGACAGGGGGGTCCTACGAGCAGTACTTC	CAISNPTGGSYEQYF
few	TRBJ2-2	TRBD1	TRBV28	TGTGCCAGCAGTTTCCCTCTAACATGGACAGGGGAGGACACCGGGGAGCTGTTTTTT	CASSFPLTWTGEDTGELFF
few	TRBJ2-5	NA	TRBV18	TGTGCCAGCTCACCAATCGGCCGGACACAAGAGACCCAGTACTTC	CASSPIGRTQETQYF
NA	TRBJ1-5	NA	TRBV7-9	TGTGCCAGCAGCTTATTTGGGGGCAGGCAGCCCCAGCATTTT	CASSLFGGRQPQHF
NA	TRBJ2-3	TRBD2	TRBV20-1	TGCAGTGCTAGTTCGGCGGCGGGGGCGCAGTATTTT	CSASSAAGAQYF
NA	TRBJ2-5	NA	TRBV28	TGTGCCAGCAGTTATGACAAGGAGGGCCAGTACTTC	CASSYDKEGQYF